The subject of this entry is one T cell receptor (beta chain). What it binds is unknown. The PCR ran on 60 Vbeta and 13 Jbeta primers. Repertoires were generated with immunoSEQ multiplex PCR, while TCRdb's copy carries only in-frame clones and drops some. The profile covers 90,000 to 100,000 clones, with around 68% appearing a single time and under 3% taken by the ten largest. Samples came from healthy bone marrow donors. CDR3 length: 16 amino acids. Germline trimming cut 2 bases from V and 4 bases from J; bases unmatched to any gene: 7. The V gene's germline CDR1 is SGHVS and CDR2 FQNEAQ. The sample comes from a study of cytomegalovirus exposure and HLA in healthy donors. Whole-study findings and limits: Looking again later, the authors saw that most CMV-associated TCR beta chains seemed HLA-restricted. In vitro confirmation showed a few CMV-associated chains to be CMV antigen specific. Based on reports, TCR beta sequences accurately predicted HLA-A and HLA-B alleles for most subjects.

Sequenced material: PBMCs. V usage is TRBV7-8 and J usage is TRBJ2-1, with TRBD1 matching 8 bases. This TCR was sampled from a man aged 50 to 59 in good health and CMV-seronegative. CDR3 sequence (DNA): TGTGCCAGCAGCTTAATTACAGGGGGATTTTACAATGAGCAGTTCTTC. It is translated as CASSLITGGFYNEQFF. Looking up the rest from reference TRBV7-8 and TRBJ2-1 gives the full variable domain: GAGVSQSPRYKVAKRGQDVALRCDPISGHVSLFWYQQALGQGPEFLTYFQNEAQLDKSGLPSDRFFAERPEGSVSTLKIQRTQQEDSAVYLCASSLITGGFYNEQFFGPGTRLTVL.